The rows below give T cell receptor beta chains drawn from one sample of a study of CD8 T cells in Susac syndrome. TCRdb ran MiXCR on the immunoSEQ multiplex PCR reads and lists one entry per CDR3 protein. The table lists under 200,000 distinct CDR3 sequences, around 94% of them singletons. Sequencing was done on a sample of CD4+ T cells from PBMCs. These receptors were obtained from a human donor with Susac syndrome. CDR3s include the opening cysteine and the closing phenylalanine or tryptophan. D genes are given only for firm matches. Size is stated for part of the rows, as once, few or many counts, or as a class when the clone is expanded.

J: TRBJ2-1
D: TRBD2
size: NA
V: TRBV4-3
DNA: TGCGCCAGCAGCCAACAACTAGCGGGGGGGCCCTACAATGAGCAGTTCTTC
CDR3: CASSQQLAGGPYNEQFF

J: TRBJ2-7
D: NA
size: NA
V: TRBV10-3
DNA: TGTGCCATCAGTGATAAACGGGGGACCTCCTACGAGCAGTACTTC
CDR3: CAISDKRGTSYEQYF

J: TRBJ1-2
D: NA
size: NA
V: TRBV29-1
DNA: TGCAGCGGGTGGGGTTCTTCTATTGATGGCTACACCTTC
CDR3: CSGWGSSIDGYTF

J: TRBJ2-3
D: TRBD2
size: NA
V: TRBV20-1
DNA: TGCAGTGCTAGGCTTCTAGCGGGGGGTAGCACAGATACGCAGTATTTT
CDR3: CSARLLAGGSTDTQYF

J: TRBJ2-1
D: NA
size: NA
V: TRBV20-1
DNA: TGCAGTGCCTCCAGGTGGGGCTCCTACAATGAGCAGTTCTTC
CDR3: CSASRWGSYNEQFF

J: TRBJ2-7
D: NA
size: NA
V: TRBV9
DNA: TGTGCCAGCAGCGTAGCTCCGGGTGTCTCCTACGAGCAGTACTTC
CDR3: CASSVAPGVSYEQYF

J: TRBJ2-2
D: TRBD1
size: NA
V: TRBV27
DNA: TGTGCCAGCAGTTTAAGAGGGACAGGCCTCACCGGGGAGCTGTTTTTT
CDR3: CASSLRGTGLTGELFF

J: TRBJ2-7
D: NA
size: NA
V: TRBV2
DNA: TGTGCCAGCAGTGACTCGCGGCCAGGCTCCTACGAGCAGTACTTC
CDR3: CASSDSRPGSYEQYF

J: TRBJ2-7
D: NA
size: NA
V: TRBV20-1
DNA: TGCAGTGCTAGAGATTCGGCAGCCTCAGAGGGGGAGCAGTACTTC
CDR3: CSARDSAASEGEQYF

J: TRBJ2-3
D: TRBD2
size: NA
V: TRBV7-2
DNA: TGTGCCAGCAGCCGACACGGGGGGGGCACAGATACGCAGTATTTT
CDR3: CASSRHGGGTDTQYF

J: TRBJ2-5
D: NA
size: NA
V: TRBV7-9
DNA: TGTGCCAGCAGCTTTAGCCTTTTAAAAGAGACCCAGTACTTC
CDR3: CASSFSLLKETQYF

J: TRBJ1-5
D: NA
size: once
V: TRBV6-2/TRBV6-3
DNA: TGTGCCAGCAGTTACCCCAGTACCACCTATCAGCCCCAGCATTTT
CDR3: CASSYPSTTYQPQHF